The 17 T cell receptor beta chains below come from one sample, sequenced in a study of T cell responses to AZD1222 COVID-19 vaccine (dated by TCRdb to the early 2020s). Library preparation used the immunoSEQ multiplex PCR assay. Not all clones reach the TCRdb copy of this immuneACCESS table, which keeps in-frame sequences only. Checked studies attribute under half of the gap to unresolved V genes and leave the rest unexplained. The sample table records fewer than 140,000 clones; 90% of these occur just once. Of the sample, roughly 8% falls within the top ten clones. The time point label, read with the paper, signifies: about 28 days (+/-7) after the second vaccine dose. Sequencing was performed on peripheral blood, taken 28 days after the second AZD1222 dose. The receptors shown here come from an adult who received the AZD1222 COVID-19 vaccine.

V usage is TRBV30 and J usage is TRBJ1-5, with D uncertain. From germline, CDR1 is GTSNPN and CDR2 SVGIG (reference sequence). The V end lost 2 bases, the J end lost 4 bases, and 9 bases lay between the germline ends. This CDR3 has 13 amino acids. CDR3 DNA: TGTGCCTGGAGTCACACCGAGAATCAGCCCCAGCATTTT. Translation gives CAWSHTENQPQHF.

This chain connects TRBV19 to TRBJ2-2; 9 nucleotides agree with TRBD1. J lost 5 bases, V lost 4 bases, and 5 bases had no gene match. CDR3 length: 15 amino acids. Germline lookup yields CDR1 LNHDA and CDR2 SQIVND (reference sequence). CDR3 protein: CASSTGTGMTGELFF. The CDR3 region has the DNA TGTGCCAGTAGTACGGGGACAGGGATGACCGGGGAGCTGTTTTTT.

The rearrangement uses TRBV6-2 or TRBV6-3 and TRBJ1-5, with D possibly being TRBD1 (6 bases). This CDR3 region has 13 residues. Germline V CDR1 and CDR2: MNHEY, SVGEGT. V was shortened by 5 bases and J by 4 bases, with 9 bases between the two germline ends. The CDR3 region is CASSLQGNQPQHF. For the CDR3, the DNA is TGTGCCAGCAGTCTACAGGGAAATCAGCCCCAGCATTTT.

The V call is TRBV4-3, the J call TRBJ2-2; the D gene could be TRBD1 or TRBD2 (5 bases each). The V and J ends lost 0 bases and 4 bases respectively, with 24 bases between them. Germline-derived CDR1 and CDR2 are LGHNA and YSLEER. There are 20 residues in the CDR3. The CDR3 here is CASSQDTPRAYSRGTGELFF. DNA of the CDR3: TGCGCCAGCAGCCAAGATACCCCCAGGGCGTACTCGAGGGGCACCGGGGAGCTGTTTTTT.

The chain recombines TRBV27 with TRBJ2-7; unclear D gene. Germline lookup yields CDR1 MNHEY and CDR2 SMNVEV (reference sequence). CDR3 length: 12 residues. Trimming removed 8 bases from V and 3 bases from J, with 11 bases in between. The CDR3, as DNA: TGTGCCAGCGGCAAGGTTATCTACGAGCAGTACTTC. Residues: CASGKVIYEQYF.

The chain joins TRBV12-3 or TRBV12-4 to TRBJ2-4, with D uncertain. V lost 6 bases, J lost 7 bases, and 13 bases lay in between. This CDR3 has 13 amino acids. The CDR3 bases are TGTGCCAGCAGCAACAATAGACTCAACATTCAGTACTTC. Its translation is CASSNNRLNIQYF.

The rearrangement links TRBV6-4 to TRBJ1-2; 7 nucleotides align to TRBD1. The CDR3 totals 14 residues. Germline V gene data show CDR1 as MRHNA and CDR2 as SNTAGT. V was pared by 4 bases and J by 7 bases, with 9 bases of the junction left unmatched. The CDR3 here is CASSASDRAGGYTF. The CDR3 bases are TGTGCCAGCAGTGCCTCCGACAGGGCAGGTGGCTACACCTTC.

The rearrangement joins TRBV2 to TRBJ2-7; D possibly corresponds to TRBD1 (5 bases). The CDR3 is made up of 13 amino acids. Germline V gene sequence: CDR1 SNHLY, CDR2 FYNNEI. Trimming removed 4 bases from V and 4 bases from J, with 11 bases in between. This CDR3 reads CASSGVGPYEQYF. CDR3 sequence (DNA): TGTGCCAGCAGTGGGGTGGGGCCGTACGAGCAGTACTTC.

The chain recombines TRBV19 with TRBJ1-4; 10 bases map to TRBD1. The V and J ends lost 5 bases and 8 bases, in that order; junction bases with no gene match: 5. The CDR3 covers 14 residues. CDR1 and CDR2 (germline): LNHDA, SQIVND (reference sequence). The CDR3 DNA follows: TGTGCCAGTAGTCGGACAGGGGGTCGGGAAAAACTGTTTTTT. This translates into CASSRTGGREKLFF.

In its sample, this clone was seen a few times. The CDR3 region has the DNA TGCGCCAGCAGCGGGCCTAGGGCCTCGAACACCGGGGAGCTGTTTTTT. The encoded protein is CASSGPRASNTGELFF. The rearrangement links TRBV4-1 to TRBJ2-2; D unclear. This CDR3 is built from 16 residues. Looked up from germline, CDR1 is MGHRA and CDR2 is YSYEKL. The V and J ends lost 5 bases and 0 bases respectively, with 13 bases between them.

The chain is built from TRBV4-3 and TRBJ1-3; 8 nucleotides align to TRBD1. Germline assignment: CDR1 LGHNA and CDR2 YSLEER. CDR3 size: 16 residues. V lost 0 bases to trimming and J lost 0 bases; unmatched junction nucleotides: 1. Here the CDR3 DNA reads TGCGCCAGCAGCCAAGAGGGACAGGACTCTGGAAACACCATATATTTT. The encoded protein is CASSQEGQDSGNTIYF.

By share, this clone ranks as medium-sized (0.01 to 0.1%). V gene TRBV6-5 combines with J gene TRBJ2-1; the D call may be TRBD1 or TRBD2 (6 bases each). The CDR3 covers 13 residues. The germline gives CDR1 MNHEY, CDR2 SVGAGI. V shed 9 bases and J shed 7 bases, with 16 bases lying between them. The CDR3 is CASIGGGLNEQFF. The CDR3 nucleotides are TGTGCCAGTATTGGAGGGGGGTTGAATGAGCAGTTCTTC.

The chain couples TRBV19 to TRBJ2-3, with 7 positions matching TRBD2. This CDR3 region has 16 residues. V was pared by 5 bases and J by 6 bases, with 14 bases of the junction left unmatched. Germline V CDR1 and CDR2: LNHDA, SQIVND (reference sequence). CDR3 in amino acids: CASSFNRDYPGDTQYF. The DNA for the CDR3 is TGTGCCAGTAGTTTTAACCGGGACTACCCAGGGGATACGCAGTATTTT.

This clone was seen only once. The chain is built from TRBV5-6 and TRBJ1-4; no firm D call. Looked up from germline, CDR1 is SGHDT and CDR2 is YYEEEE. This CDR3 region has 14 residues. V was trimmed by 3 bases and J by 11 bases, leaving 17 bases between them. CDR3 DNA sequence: TGTGCCAGCAGCTGGAGAAATATGGCGGCCAAACTGTTTTTT. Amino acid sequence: CASSWRNMAAKLFF.

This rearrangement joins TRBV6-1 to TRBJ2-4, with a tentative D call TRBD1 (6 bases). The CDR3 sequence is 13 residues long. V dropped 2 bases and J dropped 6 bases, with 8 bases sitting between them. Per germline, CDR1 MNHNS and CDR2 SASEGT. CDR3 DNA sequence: TGTGCCAGCAGTGAAACGGACAGAAACATTCAGTACTTC. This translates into CASSETDRNIQYF.

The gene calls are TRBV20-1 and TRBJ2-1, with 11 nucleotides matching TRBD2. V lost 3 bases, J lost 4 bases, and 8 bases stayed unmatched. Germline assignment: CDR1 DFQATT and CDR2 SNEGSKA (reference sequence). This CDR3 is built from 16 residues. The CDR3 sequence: CSASRPSGGSYNEQFF. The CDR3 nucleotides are TGCAGTGCTAGTAGGCCTAGCGGGGGGAGTTACAATGAGCAGTTCTTC.

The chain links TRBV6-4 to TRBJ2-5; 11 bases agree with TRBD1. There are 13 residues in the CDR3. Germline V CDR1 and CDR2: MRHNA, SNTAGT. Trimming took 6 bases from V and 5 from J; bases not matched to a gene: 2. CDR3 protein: CASSRDRGETQYF. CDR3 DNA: TGTGCCAGCAGCCGGGACAGGGGGGAGACCCAGTACTTC.